A selection of T cell receptor beta chains follows, all from one sample in a study of T-cell reconstitution after alpha-beta-depleted transplantation in children. From the PCR reads, TCRdb called clonotypes with MiXCR, one entry per CDR3 protein. The data show about 610,000 distinct CDR3 sequences, 8% to 11% seen once. The sequenced sample was PBMCs from the stem cell graft donor, obtained from the stem cell graft. The receptors were gathered from a human donor who donated a stem cell graft to a child with acute myeloid leukemia. The conserved cysteine and the conserved F or W are not part of the CDR3 here. Each record gives: J gene, V gene, CDR3 protein.

j_call: TRBJ2-3; v_call: TRBV5-1; cdr3_aa: ASGLAGSTDTQY
j_call: TRBJ2-5; v_call: TRBV29-1; cdr3_aa: SVGVGSGFQETQY
j_call: TRBJ1-2; v_call: TRBV6-5; cdr3_aa: ASSTRTGGNYGYT
j_call: TRBJ2-7; v_call: TRBV10-2; cdr3_aa: ASSGGRAHEQY
j_call: TRBJ2-7; v_call: TRBV4-1; cdr3_aa: ASSQVLGRSYEQY
j_call: TRBJ2-7; v_call: TRBV6-5; cdr3_aa: ASSPTHSRVSYEQY
j_call: TRBJ1-4; v_call: TRBV6-1; cdr3_aa: ASSGRQGSRSEKLF
j_call: TRBJ2-3; v_call: TRBV12-3/TRBV12-4; cdr3_aa: ASSLGTGATDTQY
j_call: TRBJ2-1; v_call: TRBV27; cdr3_aa: ASSSTRLSEQF
j_call: TRBJ2-7; v_call: TRBV20-1; cdr3_aa: SARDRRGQSSYEQY
j_call: TRBJ2-5; v_call: TRBV20-1; cdr3_aa: SAPRQLWGRFQETQY
j_call: TRBJ2-7; v_call: TRBV7-2; cdr3_aa: ASSSGLGFYEQY
j_call: TRBJ2-7; v_call: TRBV3-1; cdr3_aa: ASSQEGLQEQY
j_call: TRBJ1-3; v_call: TRBV18; cdr3_aa: ASSQGTAGNTIY
j_call: TRBJ1-5; v_call: TRBV27; cdr3_aa: ASSFRDRANQPQH
j_call: TRBJ1-6; v_call: TRBV3-1; cdr3_aa: ASSQGLSESPLH
j_call: TRBJ1-6; v_call: TRBV12-5; cdr3_aa: ARHRLHNSPLH
j_call: TRBJ2-2; v_call: TRBV9; cdr3_aa: ASSETGANTGELF
j_call: TRBJ2-2; v_call: TRBV5-6; cdr3_aa: ASTSRGKGNTGELF
j_call: TRBJ2-1; v_call: TRBV4-2; cdr3_aa: ASSQALNYNEQF
j_call: TRBJ2-7; v_call: TRBV2; cdr3_aa: ASSGQLGTGEQY
j_call: TRBJ2-5; v_call: TRBV29-1; cdr3_aa: SVLPGGRGETQY
j_call: TRBJ2-1; v_call: TRBV28; cdr3_aa: ASSLGAGVYIDEQF
j_call: TRBJ1-5; v_call: TRBV7-3; cdr3_aa: ASSSDRNQPQH
j_call: TRBJ1-3; v_call: TRBV10-3; cdr3_aa: ATHPSLDLVQGNTIY
j_call: TRBJ2-1; v_call: TRBV24-1; cdr3_aa: ATSDFTDSQQF
j_call: TRBJ1-5; v_call: TRBV14; cdr3_aa: ASSPPDRGPIYSNQPQH
j_call: TRBJ1-1; v_call: TRBV7-2; cdr3_aa: ASSLGGRLYEAF
j_call: TRBJ2-6; v_call: TRBV5-1; cdr3_aa: ASSLLGGAGANVLT
j_call: TRBJ1-5; v_call: TRBV20-1; cdr3_aa: SARDNIGGAGQPQH
j_call: TRBJ2-7; v_call: TRBV7-8; cdr3_aa: ASSLGTGGSYEQY
j_call: TRBJ2-2; v_call: TRBV7-2; cdr3_aa: ASRRKTGVGELF
j_call: TRBJ2-3; v_call: TRBV29-1; cdr3_aa: SVEVGLGTDTQY
j_call: TRBJ2-5; v_call: TRBV29-1; cdr3_aa: SARSGRFQETQY
j_call: TRBJ2-1; v_call: TRBV5-1; cdr3_aa: ASSSGQGANEQF
j_call: TRBJ1-1; v_call: TRBV15; cdr3_aa: ATGRENTEAF
j_call: TRBJ2-1; v_call: TRBV18; cdr3_aa: ASSLGTGGRDEQF
j_call: TRBJ1-5; v_call: TRBV15; cdr3_aa: ATSRDRTANQPQH
j_call: TRBJ2-5; v_call: TRBV7-3; cdr3_aa: ASSMTSSGETQY
j_call: TRBJ2-1; v_call: TRBV4-2; cdr3_aa: ASSQEFVGLATPEQF